The clone carrying this TCR beta chain occurred once. This sample stems from a study of blood T cell repertoires in COVID-19. Study as a whole: The samples span acute and convalescent COVID-19 from the United States, Italy and Spain.

This CDR3 is 14 amino acids long. CDR1 and CDR2 from the germline V gene are MRHNA and SNTAGT. Losses at the gene ends were 8 bases for V and 4 bases for J; bases not matched to a gene: 6. Followed longitudinally, the Seattle patients had been enrolled during active infection. Study processing details: How many nucleated cells were present was estimated from reference gene primer amplification. TCRdb's copy holds only in-frame clones and misses some; the assay was immunoSEQ multiplex PCR. The V and J calls and clone size come from that table; D and trimming were worked out from the DNA. Of some 240,000 clones in the sample, roughly 80% were seen once.

The chain links TRBV6-4 to TRBJ2-7; TRBD2 agrees at 12 bases. The clonotype comes from a woman aged 70-85 years with COVID-19, enrolled during active disease. The sample consisted of peripheral blood. CDR3 region: CASGGGTSGYEQYF. The CDR3 DNA sequence: TGTGCCAGCGGGGGGGGGACTAGCGGGTACGAGCAGTACTTC.